This T cell receptor (beta chain) appears in the sequencing data of a study of response to subunit inactivated influenza vaccine. V was cut by 1 base and J by 4 bases, with 14 bases left in between. This CDR3 spans 16 amino acids. In germline, CDR1 is SGHTA, CDR2 FQGNSA. TCRdb independently ran MiXCR on the RT-PCR reads; one entry per CDR3 protein. The table records approximately 500,000 distinct CDR3 sequences, roughly 13% of them present only once. The rearrangement joins TRBV7-2 to TRBJ2-1, with TRBD1 as a possible D gene (6 bases). Sequenced material: PBMCs from blood, taken more than 35 days after vaccination. The sequence was obtained from a middle-aged man who received an inactivated influenza vaccine. In DNA, the CDR3 is TGTGCCAGCAGCTTAGGTAGGGGGTACATTTACAATGAGCAGTTCTTC. Its translation: CASSLGRGYIYNEQFF.